This T cell receptor (beta chain) was recovered during a study of T cell clonotyping in hematopoietic cell transplantation. CDR1 and CDR2 (germline): MDHEN, SYDVKM. The V segment lost 4 bases and the J segment 0 bases; nucleotides outside the gene matches: 3. The CDR3 contains 14 residues. Sequencing used immunoSEQ multiplex PCR; TCRdb keeps in-frame clones, though not all of them. The sample consists of roughly 45,000 clones, around 86% of them appearing once. Time point meaning: recipient sample about 28 days before transplant, after cytoreduction. Recipient blood drawn about 28 days pretransplant and days 30, 100, 180 after.

This receptor was taken from a man aged 55 to 70 with biphenotypic leukemia. Some clones in this sample may be carry-over from other donors' samples. Sample: peripheral blood mononuclear cells, taken before stem cell transplant. The chain uses TRBV28 and TRBJ2-7, with 7 bases fitting TRBD1. The CDR3 DNA reads as TGTGCCAGCAGTTCCTACAGGGGCTCCTACGAGCAGTACTTC. Translation gives CASSSYRGSYEQYF.